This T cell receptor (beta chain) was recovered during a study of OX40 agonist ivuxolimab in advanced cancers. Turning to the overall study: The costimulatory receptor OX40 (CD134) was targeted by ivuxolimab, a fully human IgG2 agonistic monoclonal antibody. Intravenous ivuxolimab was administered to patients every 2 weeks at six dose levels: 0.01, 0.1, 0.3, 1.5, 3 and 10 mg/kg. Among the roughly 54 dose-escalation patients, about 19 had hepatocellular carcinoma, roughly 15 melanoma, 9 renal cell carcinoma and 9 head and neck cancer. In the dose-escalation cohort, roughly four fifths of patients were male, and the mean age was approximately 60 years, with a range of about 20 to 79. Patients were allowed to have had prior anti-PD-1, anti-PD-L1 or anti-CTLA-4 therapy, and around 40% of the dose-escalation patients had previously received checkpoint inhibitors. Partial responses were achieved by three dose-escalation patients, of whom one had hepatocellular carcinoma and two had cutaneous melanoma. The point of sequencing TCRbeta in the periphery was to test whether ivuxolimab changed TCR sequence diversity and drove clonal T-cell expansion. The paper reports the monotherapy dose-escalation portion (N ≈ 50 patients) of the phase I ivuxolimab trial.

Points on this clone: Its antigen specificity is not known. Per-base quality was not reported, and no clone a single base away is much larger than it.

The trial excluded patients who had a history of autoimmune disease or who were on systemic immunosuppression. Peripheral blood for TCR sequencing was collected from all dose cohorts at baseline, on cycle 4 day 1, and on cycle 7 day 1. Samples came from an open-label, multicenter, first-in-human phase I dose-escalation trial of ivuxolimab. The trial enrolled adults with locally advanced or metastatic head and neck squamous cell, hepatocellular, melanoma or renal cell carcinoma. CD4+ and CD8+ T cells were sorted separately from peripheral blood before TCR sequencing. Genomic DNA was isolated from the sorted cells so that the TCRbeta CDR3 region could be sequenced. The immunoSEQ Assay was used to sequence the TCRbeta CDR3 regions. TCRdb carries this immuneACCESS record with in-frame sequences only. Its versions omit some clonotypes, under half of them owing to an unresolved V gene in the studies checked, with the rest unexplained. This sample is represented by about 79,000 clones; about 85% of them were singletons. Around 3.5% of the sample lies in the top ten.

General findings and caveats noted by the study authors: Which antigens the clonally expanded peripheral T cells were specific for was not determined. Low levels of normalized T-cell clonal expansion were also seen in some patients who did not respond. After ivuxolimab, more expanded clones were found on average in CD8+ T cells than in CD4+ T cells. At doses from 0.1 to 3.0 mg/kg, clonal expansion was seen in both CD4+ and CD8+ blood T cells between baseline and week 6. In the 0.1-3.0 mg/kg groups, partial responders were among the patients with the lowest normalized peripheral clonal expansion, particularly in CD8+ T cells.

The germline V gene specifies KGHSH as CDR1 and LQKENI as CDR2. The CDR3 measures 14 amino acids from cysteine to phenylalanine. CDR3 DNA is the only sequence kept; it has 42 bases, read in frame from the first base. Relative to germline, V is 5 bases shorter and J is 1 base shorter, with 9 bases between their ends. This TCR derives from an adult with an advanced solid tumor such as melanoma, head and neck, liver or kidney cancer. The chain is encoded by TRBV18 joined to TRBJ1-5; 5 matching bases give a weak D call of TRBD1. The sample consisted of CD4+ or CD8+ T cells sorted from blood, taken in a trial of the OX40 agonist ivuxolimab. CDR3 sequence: CASSTQGSNQPQHF. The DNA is TGTGCCAGCTCAACCCAGGGAAGCAATCAGCCCCAGCATTTT.